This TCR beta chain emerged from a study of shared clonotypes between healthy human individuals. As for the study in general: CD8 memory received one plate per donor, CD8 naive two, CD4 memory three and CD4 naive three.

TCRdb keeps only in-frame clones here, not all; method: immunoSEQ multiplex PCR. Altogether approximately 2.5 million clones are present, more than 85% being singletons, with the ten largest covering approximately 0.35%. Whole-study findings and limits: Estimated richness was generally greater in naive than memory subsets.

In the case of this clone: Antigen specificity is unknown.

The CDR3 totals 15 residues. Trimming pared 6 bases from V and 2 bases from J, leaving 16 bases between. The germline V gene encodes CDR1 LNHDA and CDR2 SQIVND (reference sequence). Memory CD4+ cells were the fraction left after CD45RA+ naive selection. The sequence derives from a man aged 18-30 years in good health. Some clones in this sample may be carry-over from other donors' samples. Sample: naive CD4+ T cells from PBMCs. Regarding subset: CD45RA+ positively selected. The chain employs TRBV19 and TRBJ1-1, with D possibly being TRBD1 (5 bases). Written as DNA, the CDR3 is TGTGCCAGTAGCAACGACCGAAGGGGAAACACTGAAGCTTTCTTT. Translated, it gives CASSNDRRGNTEAFF.